This T cell receptor (beta chain) was retrieved from a study of blood T cell repertoires in COVID-19. Across the whole study: Sample material is recorded as cDNA or gDNA derived from T cells, B-cell-depleted T cells, or PBMCs.

The authors' processing: Scientists estimated how many nucleated cells there were by amplifying reference gene primers. Clones were sequenced by immunoSEQ multiplex PCR, and TCRdb holds only the in-frame ones, with some missing. Clonal size and the V and J genes are those of that table, whereas D and trimming came from the DNA. The top ten hold more than 4% of the sample, which has roughly 190,000 clones, less than 85% seen once. Ages ranged from about 18 to 89 years, with residence in 20 to 30 US areas. This CDR3 spans 13 amino acids. The germline CDR1 and CDR2 sequences are GTSNPN and SVGIG (reference sequence). The V and J ends lost 4 bases and 0 bases respectively, with 7 bases between them.

The chain links TRBV30 to TRBJ1-3; D is possibly TRBD1 (5 bases). The sample was PBMCs or T cells enriched from blood (not recorded which). The origin of this receptor is a woman in her sixties with acute COVID-19. CDR3 coding DNA: TGTGCCTGGACGGGACTCTCTGGAAACACCATATATTTT. It translates to CAWTGLSGNTIYF.